This T cell receptor beta chain was sequenced in a study of blood T cell repertoires in COVID-19. J was trimmed by 9 bases and V by 3 bases; bases with no gene match: 8. The CDR3 sequence is 14 residues long. Germline CDR1 is SGHRS and CDR2 is YFSETQ. Assay: immunoSEQ multiplex PCR; the TCRdb copy retains only in-frame clones and omits some. In the table there are roughly 70,000 clones, roughly 80% of which are singletons. This clone was seen once. Specimen: peripheral blood. V usage is TRBV5-1 and J usage is TRBJ2-1; 8 positions match TRBD2. This clonotype was sampled from a man aged 55 to 70 with COVID-19, enrolled during active disease. The CDR3 region is CASSSGGRALEQFF. The CDR3 DNA is TGCGCCAGCAGCTCGGGAGGGAGGGCCCTTGAGCAGTTCTTC.